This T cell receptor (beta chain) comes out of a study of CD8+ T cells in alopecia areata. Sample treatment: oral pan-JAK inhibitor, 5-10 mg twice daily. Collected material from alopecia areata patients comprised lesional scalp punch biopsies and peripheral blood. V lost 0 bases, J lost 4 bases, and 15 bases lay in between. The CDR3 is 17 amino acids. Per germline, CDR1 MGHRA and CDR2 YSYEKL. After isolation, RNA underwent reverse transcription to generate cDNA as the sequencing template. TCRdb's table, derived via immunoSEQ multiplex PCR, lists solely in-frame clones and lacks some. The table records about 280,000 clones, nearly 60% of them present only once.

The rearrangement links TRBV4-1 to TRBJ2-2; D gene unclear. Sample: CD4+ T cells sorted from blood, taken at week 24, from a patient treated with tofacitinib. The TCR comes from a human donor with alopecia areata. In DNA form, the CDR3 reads TGCGCCAGCAGCCAAGAACCACAAGTACTAAGCACCGGGGAGCTGTTTTTT. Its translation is CASSQEPQVLSTGELFF.